This entry features one TCR beta chain sequence. Treatment given: over 15 received Ad26.COV2.S at low or high dose, single or two shots; 5 received placebo; per-sample allocation not given. After the first vaccine or placebo injection, samples were drawn on day 63. Using immunoSEQ multiplex PCR, the repertoire was profiled, and TCRdb retains in-frame clones only, with some absent. The sample has around 300,000 clones; roughly nine tenths are singletons. CDR1 SEHNR and CDR2 FQNEAQ come from the germline V gene (reference sequence). This CDR3 contains 13 residues. This sample stems from a study of Ad26.COV2.S vaccination and SARS-CoV-2 variants. About the research overall: Donor had been placed in the Ad26.COV2.S arm of the COV1001 trial. Ad26.COV2.S given intramuscularly, once or twice 56 days apart.

This chain uses TRBV7-9 with TRBJ1-3; D ambiguous. This specimen was peripheral blood, taken in a trial of Ad26.COV2.S vaccine versus placebo. The sequence came from a person between 18 and 60 years old who received the Ad26.COV2.S COVID-19 vaccine or a placebo. For the CDR3, the DNA is TGTGCTTCGGGGAGGGCGTCTGGAAACACCATATATTTT. This sequence encodes CASGRASGNTIYF.